This T cell receptor beta chain comes out of a study of cytomegalovirus exposure and HLA in healthy donors. Study-level points and caveats: Common viral pathogens (according to a later analysis) appeared linked to several of the most significant clusters. Indistinguishable V segments such as TRBV6-2 and TRBV6-3 were excluded. The study assumed roughly uniform donor sequencing depth for presence/absence analyses. The study had only CMV serostatus as immune exposure information.

The PCR ran on 60 Vbeta and 13 Jbeta primers. Here immunoSEQ multiplex PCR was the method, and the copy in TCRdb shows in-frame clones only, minus some. Here the sample spans about 150,000 clones, 75% to 90% being singletons. A remark on this clone: Its matching antigen is unknown.

Trimming cost V 8 bases and J 5 bases, with 7 bases left between them. Germline V gives CDR1 LNHNV, CDR2 YYDKDF (reference sequence). There are 11 residues in the CDR3. Sample: PBMCs. The chain couples TRBV15 to TRBJ2-1; D is perhaps TRBD2 (6 bases). This clonotype was obtained from a boy between 2 and 10 years old in good health and CMV-seronegative. The CDR3 nucleotides are TGTGCCACCGGACTAAACAATGAGCAGTTCTTC. It specifies CATGLNNEQFF.